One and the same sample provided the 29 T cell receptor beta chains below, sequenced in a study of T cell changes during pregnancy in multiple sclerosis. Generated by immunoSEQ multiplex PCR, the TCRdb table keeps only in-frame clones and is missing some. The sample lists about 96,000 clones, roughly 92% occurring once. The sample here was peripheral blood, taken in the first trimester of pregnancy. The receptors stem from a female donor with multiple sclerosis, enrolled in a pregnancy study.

This CDR3 reads CASSVLGGGPTEAFF. Here the CDR3 DNA reads TGTGCCAGCAGTGTCCTAGGCGGGGGACCGACTGAAGCTTTCTTT. The chain joins TRBV2 to TRBJ1-1, with a tentative D call TRBD1 (5 bases). The V gene's germline CDR1 is SNHLY and CDR2 FYNNEI. The length of the CDR3 is 15 residues. V was pared by 4 bases and J by 5 bases, with 17 bases between.

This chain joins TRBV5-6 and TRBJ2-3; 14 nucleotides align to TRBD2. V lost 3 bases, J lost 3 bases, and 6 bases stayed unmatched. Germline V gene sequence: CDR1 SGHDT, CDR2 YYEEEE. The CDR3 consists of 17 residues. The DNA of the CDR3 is TGTGCCAGCAGCTCCGGACTAGCGGGAGGTTGGACAGATACGCAGTATTTT. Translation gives CASSSGLAGGWTDTQYF.

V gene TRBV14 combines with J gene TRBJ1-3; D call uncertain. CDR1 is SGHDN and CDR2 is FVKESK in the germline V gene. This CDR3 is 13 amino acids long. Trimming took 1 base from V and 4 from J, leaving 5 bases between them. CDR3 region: CASSQVSGNTIYF. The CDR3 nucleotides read TGTGCCAGCAGCCAAGTATCCGGAAACACCATATATTTT.

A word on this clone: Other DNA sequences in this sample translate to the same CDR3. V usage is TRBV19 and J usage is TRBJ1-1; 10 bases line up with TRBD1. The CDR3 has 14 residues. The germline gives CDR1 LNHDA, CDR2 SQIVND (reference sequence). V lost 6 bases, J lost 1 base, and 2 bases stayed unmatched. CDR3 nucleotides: TGTGCCAGTAGGACAGGGGGCGCGAACACTGAAGCTTTCTTT. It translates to CASRTGGANTEAFF. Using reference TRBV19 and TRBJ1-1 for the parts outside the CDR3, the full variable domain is DGGITQSPKYLFRKEGQNVTLSCEQNLNHDAMYWYRQDPGQGLRLIYYSQIVNDFQKGDIAEGYSVSREKKESFPLTVTSAQKNPTAFYLCASRTGGANTEAFFGQGTRLTVV.

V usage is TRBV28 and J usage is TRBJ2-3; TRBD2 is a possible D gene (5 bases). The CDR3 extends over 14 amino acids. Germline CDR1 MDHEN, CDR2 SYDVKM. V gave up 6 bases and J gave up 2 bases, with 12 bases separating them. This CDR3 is CASSRGGPTDTQYF. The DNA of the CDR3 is TGTGCCAGCAGCCGTGGAGGCCCCACAGATACGCAGTATTTT. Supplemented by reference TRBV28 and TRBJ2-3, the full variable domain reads DVKVTQSSRYLVKRTGEKVFLECVQDMDHENMFWYRQDPGLGLRLIYFSYDVKMKEKGDIPEGYSVSREKKERFSLILESASTNQTSMYLCASSRGGPTDTQYFGPGTRLTVL.

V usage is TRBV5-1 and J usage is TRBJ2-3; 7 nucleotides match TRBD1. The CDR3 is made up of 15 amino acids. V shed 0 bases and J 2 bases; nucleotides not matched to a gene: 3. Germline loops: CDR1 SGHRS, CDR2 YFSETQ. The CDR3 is CASSLGQGLTDTQYF. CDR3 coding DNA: TGCGCCAGCAGCTTGGGACAGGGTCTCACAGATACGCAGTATTTT.

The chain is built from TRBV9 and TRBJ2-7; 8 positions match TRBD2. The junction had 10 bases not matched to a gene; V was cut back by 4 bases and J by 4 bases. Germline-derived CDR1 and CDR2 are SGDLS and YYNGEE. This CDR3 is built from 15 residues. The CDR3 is CASSTAGTSVYEQYF. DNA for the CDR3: TGTGCCAGCAGCACCGCCGGGACTAGTGTTTACGAGCAGTACTTC.

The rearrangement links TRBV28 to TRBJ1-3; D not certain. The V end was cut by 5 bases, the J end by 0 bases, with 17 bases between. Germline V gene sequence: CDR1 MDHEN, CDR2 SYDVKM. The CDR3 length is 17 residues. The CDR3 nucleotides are TGTGCCAGCAGTCTCCCCTCCGGAGGGATCTCTGGAAACACCATATATTTT. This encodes CASSLPSGGISGNTIYF.

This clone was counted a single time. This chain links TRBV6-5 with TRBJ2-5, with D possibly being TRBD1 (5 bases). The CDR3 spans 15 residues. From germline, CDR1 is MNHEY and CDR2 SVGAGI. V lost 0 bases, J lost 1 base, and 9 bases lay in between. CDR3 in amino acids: CASSYSRQIQETQYF. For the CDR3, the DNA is TGTGCCAGCAGTTACTCGCGACAGATCCAAGAGACCCAGTACTTC.

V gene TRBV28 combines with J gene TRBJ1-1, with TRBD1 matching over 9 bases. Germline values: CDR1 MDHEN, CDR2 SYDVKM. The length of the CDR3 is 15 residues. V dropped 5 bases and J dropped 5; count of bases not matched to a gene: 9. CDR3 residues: CASSPQGALGTEAFF. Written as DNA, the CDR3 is TGTGCCAGCAGTCCACAGGGGGCCCTGGGGACTGAAGCTTTCTTT.

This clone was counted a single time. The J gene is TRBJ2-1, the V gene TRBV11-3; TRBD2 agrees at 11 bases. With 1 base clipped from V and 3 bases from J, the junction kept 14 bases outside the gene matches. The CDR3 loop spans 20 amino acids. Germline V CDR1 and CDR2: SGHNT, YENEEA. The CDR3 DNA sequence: TGTGCCAGCAGCTTAGTCCCCTGGGGTAGCGGGAGGGCCGGCTACAATGAGCAGTTCTTC. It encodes CASSLVPWGSGRAGYNEQFF.

As DNA, the CDR3 is TGTGCCAGCAGCCAAGAGTCCAGGGGGCCTGGTGGGGCCAACGTCCTGACTTTC. Residues: CASSQESRGPGGANVLTF. The V call is TRBV14, the J call TRBJ2-6; 8 nucleotides match TRBD1. V shed 0 bases, J shed 3 bases, and the junction held 7 bases outside the gene matches. Germline CDR1 SGHDN, CDR2 FVKESK. The CDR3 sequence is 18 residues long.

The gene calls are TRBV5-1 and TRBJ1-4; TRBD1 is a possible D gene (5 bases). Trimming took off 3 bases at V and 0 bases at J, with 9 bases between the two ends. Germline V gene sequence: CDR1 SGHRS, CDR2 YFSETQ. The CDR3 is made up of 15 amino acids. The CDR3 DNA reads TGCGCCAGCAGCTGGGGGGAGACAACTAATGAAAAACTGTTTTTT. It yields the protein CASSWGETTNEKLFF.

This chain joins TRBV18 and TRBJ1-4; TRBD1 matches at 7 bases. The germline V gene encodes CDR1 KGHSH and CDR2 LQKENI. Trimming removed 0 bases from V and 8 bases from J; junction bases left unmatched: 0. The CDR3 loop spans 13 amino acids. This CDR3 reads CASSPPTGEKLFF. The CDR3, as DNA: TGTGCCAGCTCACCACCGACAGGGGAAAAACTGTTTTTT.

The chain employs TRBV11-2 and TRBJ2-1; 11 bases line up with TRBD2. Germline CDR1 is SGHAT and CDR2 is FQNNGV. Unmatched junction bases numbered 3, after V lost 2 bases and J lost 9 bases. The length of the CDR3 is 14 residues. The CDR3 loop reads CASSLRLAGSEQFF. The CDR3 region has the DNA TGTGCCAGCAGCTTACGACTAGCGGGGAGTGAGCAGTTCTTC.

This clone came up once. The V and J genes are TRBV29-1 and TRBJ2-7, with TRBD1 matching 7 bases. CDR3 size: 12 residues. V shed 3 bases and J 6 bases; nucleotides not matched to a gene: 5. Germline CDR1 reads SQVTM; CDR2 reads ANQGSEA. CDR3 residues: CSVDSGGGEQYF. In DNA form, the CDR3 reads TGCAGCGTTGATTCAGGGGGTGGCGAGCAGTACTTC.

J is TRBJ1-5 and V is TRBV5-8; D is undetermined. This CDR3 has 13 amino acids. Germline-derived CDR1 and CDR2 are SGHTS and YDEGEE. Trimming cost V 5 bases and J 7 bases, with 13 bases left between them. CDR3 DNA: TGTGCCAGCAGTGTTGTAGGGAGCCAGCCCCAGCATTTT. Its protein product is CASSVVGSQPQHF.

The DNA of the CDR3 is TGTGCCAGCAGTCGACAAGCGGGAGGGCCCTACGAGCAGTACTTC. Its translation is CASSRQAGGPYEQYF. The chain joins TRBV27 to TRBJ2-7; 10 bases are a match to TRBD2. The V segment lost 5 bases and the J segment 2 bases; nucleotides outside the gene matches: 6. The V gene's germline CDR1 is MNHEY and CDR2 SMNVEV (reference sequence). The CDR3 is 15 residues long.

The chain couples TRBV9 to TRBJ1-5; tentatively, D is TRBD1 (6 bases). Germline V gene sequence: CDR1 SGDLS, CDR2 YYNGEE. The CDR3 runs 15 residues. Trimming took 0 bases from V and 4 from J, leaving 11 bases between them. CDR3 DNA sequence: TGTGCCAGCAGCGTAGGCACAGGGCTTAATCAGCCCCAGCATTTT. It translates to CASSVGTGLNQPQHF. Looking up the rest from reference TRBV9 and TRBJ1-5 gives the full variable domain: DSGVTQTPKHLITATGQRVTLRCSPRSGDLSVYWYQQSLDQGLQFLIQYYNGEERAKGNILERFSAQQFPDLHSELNLSSLELGDSALYFCASSVGTGLNQPQHFGDGTRLSIL.

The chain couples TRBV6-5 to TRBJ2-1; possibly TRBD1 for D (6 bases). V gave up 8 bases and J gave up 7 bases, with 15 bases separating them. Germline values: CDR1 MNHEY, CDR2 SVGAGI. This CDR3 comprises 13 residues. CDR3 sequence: CASRADRLNEQFF. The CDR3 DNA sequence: TGTGCCAGCCGCGCTGACAGGCTAAATGAGCAGTTCTTC.

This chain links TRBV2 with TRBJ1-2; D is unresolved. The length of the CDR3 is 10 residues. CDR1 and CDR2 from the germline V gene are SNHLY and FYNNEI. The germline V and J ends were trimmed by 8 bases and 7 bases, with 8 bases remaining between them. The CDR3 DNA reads TGTGCCAGCCCTCGAGGTGGCTACACCTTC. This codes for CASPRGGYTF.

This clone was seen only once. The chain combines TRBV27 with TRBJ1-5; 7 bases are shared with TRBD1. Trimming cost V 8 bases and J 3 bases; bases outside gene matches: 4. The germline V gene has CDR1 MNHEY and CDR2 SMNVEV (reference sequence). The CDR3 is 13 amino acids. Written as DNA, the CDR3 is TGTGCCAGCCGCAGGGGGTTCAATCAGCCCCAGCATTTT. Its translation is CASRRGFNQPQHF.

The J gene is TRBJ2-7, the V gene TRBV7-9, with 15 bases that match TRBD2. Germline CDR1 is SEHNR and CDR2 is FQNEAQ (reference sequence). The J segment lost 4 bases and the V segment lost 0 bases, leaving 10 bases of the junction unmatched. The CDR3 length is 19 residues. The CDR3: CASSLALGLAGGVAYEQYF. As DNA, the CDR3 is TGTGCCAGCAGCTTAGCGCTGGGACTAGCGGGAGGAGTAGCTTACGAGCAGTACTTC.

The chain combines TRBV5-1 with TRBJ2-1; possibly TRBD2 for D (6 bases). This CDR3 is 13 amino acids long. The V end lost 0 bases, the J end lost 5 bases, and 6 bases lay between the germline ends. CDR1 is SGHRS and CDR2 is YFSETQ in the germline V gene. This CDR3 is CASSLGLDNEQFF. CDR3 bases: TGCGCCAGCAGCTTGGGACTAGACAATGAGCAGTTCTTC. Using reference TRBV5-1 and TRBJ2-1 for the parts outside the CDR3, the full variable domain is KAGVTQTPRYLIKTRGQQVTLSCSPISGHRSVSWYQQTPGQGLQFLFEYFSETQRNKGNFPGRFSGRQFSNSRSEMNVSTLELGDSALYLCASSLGLDNEQFFGPGTRLTVL.

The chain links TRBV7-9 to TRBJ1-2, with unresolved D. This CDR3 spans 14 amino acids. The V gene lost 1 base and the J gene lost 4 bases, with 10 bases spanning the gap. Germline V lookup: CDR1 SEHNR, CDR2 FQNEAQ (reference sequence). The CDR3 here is CASSLVAATYGYTF. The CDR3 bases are TGTGCCAGCAGCTTAGTCGCAGCGACCTATGGCTACACCTTC.

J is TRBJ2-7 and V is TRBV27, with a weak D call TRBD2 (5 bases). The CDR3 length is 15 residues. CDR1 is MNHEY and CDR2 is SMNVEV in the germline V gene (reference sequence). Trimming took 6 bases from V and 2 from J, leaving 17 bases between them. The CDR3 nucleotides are TGTGCCAGCAGCCCGGAGGCGCGTCTACCCTACGAGCAGTACTTC. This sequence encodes CASSPEARLPYEQYF.

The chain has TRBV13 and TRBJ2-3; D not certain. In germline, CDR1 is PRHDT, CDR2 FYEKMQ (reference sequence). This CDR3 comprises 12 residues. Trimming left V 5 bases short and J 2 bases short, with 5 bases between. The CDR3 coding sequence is TGTGCCAGCAGCCTATTCACAGATACGCAGTATTTT. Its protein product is CASSLFTDTQYF.

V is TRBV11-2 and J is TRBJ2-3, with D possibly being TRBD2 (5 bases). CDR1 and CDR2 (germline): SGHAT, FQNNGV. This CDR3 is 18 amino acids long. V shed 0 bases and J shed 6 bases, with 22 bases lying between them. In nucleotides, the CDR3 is TGTGCCAGCAGCTTAGATCCGGAGGTCATTCACCCTGTGGATACGCAGTATTTT. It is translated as CASSLDPEVIHPVDTQYF.

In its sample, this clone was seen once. CDR3 sequence (DNA): TGTGCCAGCAGTGTGGCGGGAGCCCCTTCCTACGAGCAGTACTTC. Residues: CASSVAGAPSYEQYF. The gene calls are TRBV28 and TRBJ2-7; 7 bases align to TRBD2. CDR1 is MDHEN and CDR2 is SYDVKM in the germline V gene. V was clipped by 5 bases and J by 1 base; unmatched bases: 8. The CDR3 is 15 residues long.